Each of the 26 T cell receptor beta chains below was sequenced from the same sample in a study of OX40 agonist ivuxolimab in advanced cancers. Generated by immunoSEQ multiplex PCR, the TCRdb table keeps only in-frame clones and is missing some. The table includes over 15,000 clones, 90% detected once. Sequencing used CD4+ or CD8+ T cells sorted from blood, obtained in a trial of the OX40 agonist ivuxolimab. These receptors all come from an adult with an advanced solid tumor such as melanoma, head and neck, liver or kidney cancer.

The gene calls are TRBV2 and TRBJ2-2; 7 positions agree with TRBD1. V was clipped by 4 bases and J by 0 bases; unmatched bases: 5. There are 16 residues in the CDR3. Germline assignment: CDR1 SNHLY and CDR2 FYNNEI. The CDR3 sequence is CASSGLDRSNTGELFF. In DNA form, the CDR3 reads TGTGCCAGCAGTGGGTTGGACAGGTCGAACACCGGGGAGCTGTTTTTT.

The chain recombines TRBV9 with TRBJ1-1; D is undetermined. Germline loops: CDR1 SGDLS, CDR2 YYNGEE. The CDR3 has 14 residues. V lost 0 bases and J 0 bases, leaving 6 bases between the germline ends. The CDR3 DNA is TGTGCCAGCAGCGTAGGTTGGGTGAACACTGAAGCTTTCTTT. Protein sequence: CASSVGWVNTEAFF.

The chain is built from TRBV10-2 and TRBJ2-1; 13 bases map to TRBD2. The germline V gene encodes CDR1 WSHSY and CDR2 SAAADI. This CDR3 is 17 amino acids long. With V trimmed by 7 bases and J by 1 base, 7 bases remained unmatched. The CDR3 protein is CASTGLAGVASYNEQFF. The DNA for the CDR3 is TGCGCCAGCACTGGACTAGCGGGAGTTGCTTCCTACAATGAGCAGTTCTTC.

In its sample, this clone was seen once. The genes are TRBV7-3 and TRBJ1-1; the D is unclear. V shed 2 bases and J shed 1 base, with 5 bases lying between them. CDR1 and CDR2 (germline): SGHTA, FQGTGA. There are 13 residues in the CDR3. The CDR3 nucleotides are TGTGCCAGCAGCTTATTAGGGAACACTGAAGCTTTCTTT. It translates to CASSLLGNTEAFF.

The chain joins TRBV19 to TRBJ2-3, with TRBD2 identical over 10 bases. CDR1 is LNHDA, CDR2 SQIVND, per germline (reference sequence). CDR3 length: 15 amino acids. V shed 3 bases, J shed 4 bases, and the junction held 4 bases outside the gene matches. The CDR3 region has the DNA TGTGCCAGTAGTATGCTAGCGGGAGACTCAGATACGCAGTATTTT. It specifies CASSMLAGDSDTQYF.

The chain is built from TRBV6-1 and TRBJ2-1; no reliable D call. CDR1 is MNHNS, CDR2 SASEGT, per germline. Trimming took off 2 bases at V and 4 bases at J, with 3 bases between the two ends. The CDR3 runs 12 residues. The CDR3 reads CASSELYNEQFF. Written as DNA, the CDR3 is TGTGCCAGCAGTGAACTTTACAATGAGCAGTTCTTC.

This chain links TRBV9 with TRBJ2-1, with D unclear. There are 12 residues in the CDR3. V gave up 3 bases and J gave up 3 bases, with 4 bases separating them. CDR1 and CDR2 (germline): SGDLS, YYNGEE. The CDR3 DNA is TGTGCCAGCAGCGGACGCTACAATGAGCAGTTCTTC. Translating gives CASSGRYNEQFF. Complete variable domain (other parts from reference TRBV9 and TRBJ2-1): DSGVTQTPKHLITATGQRVTLRCSPRSGDLSVYWYQQSLDQGLQFLIQYYNGEERAKGNILERFSAQQFPDLHSELNLSSLELGDSALYFCASSGRYNEQFFGPGTRLTVL.

A few counts support this clone. This chain connects TRBV18 to TRBJ2-3; D possibly matches TRBD1 or TRBD2 (5 bases each). The V end was cut by 0 bases, the J end by 4 bases, with 14 bases between. The CDR3 has 16 residues. CDR1 is KGHSH and CDR2 is LQKENI in the germline V gene. The CDR3 here is CASSPPWGSYADTQYF. In DNA form, the CDR3 reads TGTGCCAGCTCACCACCTTGGGGGAGTTACGCAGATACGCAGTATTTT.

V is TRBV11-3 and J is TRBJ2-7, with no clear D. The CDR3 covers 13 residues. Germline V gene sequence: CDR1 SGHNT, CDR2 YENEEA. V dropped 0 bases and J dropped 0 bases, with 3 bases sitting between them. The CDR3 DNA follows: TGTGCCAGCAGCTTAGATGTCTCCTACGAGCAGTACTTC. Amino acids: CASSLDVSYEQYF.

This clone was counted only a few times. The chain recombines TRBV2 with TRBJ1-1, with D perhaps matching TRBD1 (6 bases). With 11 bases removed from V and 2 bases from J, the gap between germline ends came to 15 bases. Germline-derived CDR1 and CDR2 are SNHLY and FYNNEI. The CDR3 sequence is 13 residues long. CDR3 sequence reads: CARTGTTNTEAFF. The CDR3, as DNA: TGTGCCCGAACCGGGACAACTAACACTGAAGCTTTCTTT.

V usage is TRBV7-8 and J usage is TRBJ2-7; TRBD1 matches at 7 bases. V gave up 3 bases and J gave up 4 bases; unmatched junction bases: 3. This CDR3 contains 13 residues. Germline CDR1 reads SGHVS; CDR2 reads FQNEAQ. CDR3 DNA: TGTGCCAGCAGCTTGGGACAGATGTACGAGCAGTACTTC. Protein product: CASSLGQMYEQYF.

This chain connects TRBV7-9 to TRBJ2-7; D ambiguous. This CDR3 contains 11 residues. V was shortened by 4 bases and J by 6 bases, with 7 bases between the two germline ends. CDR1 is SEHNR, CDR2 FQNEAQ, per germline (reference sequence). CDR3: CASSSMGEQYF. CDR3 nucleotides: TGTGCCAGCAGCTCCATGGGCGAGCAGTACTTC.

The gene calls are TRBV9 and TRBJ2-7; 7 positions match TRBD2. Germline loops: CDR1 SGDLS, CDR2 YYNGEE. This CDR3 has 16 residues. Trimming at V came to 4 bases and at J to 0 bases, leaving 10 bases not matched to a gene. The CDR3 loop reads CASSFQSGASSYEQYF. In DNA form, the CDR3 reads TGTGCCAGCAGCTTCCAAAGCGGGGCTAGCTCCTACGAGCAGTACTTC.

The rearrangement joins TRBV29-1 to TRBJ2-1; possible D gene TRBD1, 5 bases. In germline, CDR1 is SQVTM, CDR2 ANQGSEA. The CDR3 sequence is 13 residues long. With 8 bases removed from V and 1 base from J, the gap between germline ends came to 12 bases. The CDR3 sequence is CSSVAGSYNEQFF. CDR3 sequence (DNA): TGCAGCTCCGTAGCAGGGTCCTACAATGAGCAGTTCTTC.

This sequence joins TRBV19 and TRBJ2-1; D may be TRBD1 (5 bases). The CDR3 runs to 13 residues. Trimming cost V 8 bases and J 5 bases, with 13 bases left between them. The germline V gene has CDR1 LNHDA and CDR2 SQIVND (reference sequence). The CDR3 is CASGAVTHNEQFF. The CDR3 region has the DNA TGTGCCAGTGGGGCGGTTACCCACAATGAGCAGTTCTTC.

The chain uses TRBV6-5 and TRBJ2-2, with D uncertain. The CDR3 length is 13 residues. V was trimmed by 6 bases and J by 6 bases, leaving 11 bases between them. The germline V gene has CDR1 MNHEY and CDR2 SVGAGI. The CDR3 region has the DNA TGTGCCAGCAGCTTTCGGGTCCCCGGGGAGCTGTTTTTT. The encoded protein is CASSFRVPGELFF.

The rearrangement links TRBV6-1 to TRBJ2-7; D remains unclear. Trimming stripped 5 bases from V and 2 bases from J, with 10 bases between. The CDR3 covers 13 residues. In germline, CDR1 is MNHNS, CDR2 SASEGT. The CDR3 region has the DNA TGTGCCAGCAGTTCTGACATGACCTACGAGCAGTACTTC. Protein: CASSSDMTYEQYF.

The rearrangement uses TRBV30 and TRBJ1-2, with 11 bases identical to TRBD1. With V trimmed by 8 bases and J by 4 bases, 3 bases remained unmatched. Per germline, CDR1 GTSNPN and CDR2 SVGIG (reference sequence). This CDR3 has 12 amino acids. The CDR3 DNA reads as TGTGCCAGGACAGGGGGCATCTATGGCTACACCTTC. This encodes CARTGGIYGYTF.

This rearrangement joins TRBV7-9 to TRBJ2-2; no definite D call. The CDR3 is 13 amino acids. The germline gives CDR1 SEHNR, CDR2 FQNEAQ (reference sequence). Trimming stripped 3 bases from V and 4 bases from J, with 6 bases between. The CDR3 DNA is TGTGCCAGCAGCTTCAAAGGCACCGGGGAGCTGTTTTTT. Translating it yields CASSFKGTGELFF. The full variable domain, its missing parts supplied by reference TRBV7-9 and TRBJ2-2, is DTGVSQNPRHKITKRGQNVTFRCDPISEHNRLYWYRQTLGQGPEFLTYFQNEAQLEKSRLLSDRFSAERPKGSFSTLEIQRTEQGDSAMYLCASSFKGTGELFFGEGSRLTVL.

The chain carries TRBV4-3 and TRBJ2-1; D is ambiguous. CDR1 and CDR2 (germline): LGHNA, YSLEER. This CDR3 spans 14 amino acids. V was trimmed by 3 bases and J by 6 bases, leaving 12 bases between them. The CDR3 DNA reads as TGCGCCAGCAGCCAGCGCCTAGGGATCAATGAGCAGTTCTTC. This sequence encodes CASSQRLGINEQFF.

This rearrangement joins TRBV11-2 to TRBJ1-2; 11 nucleotides agree with TRBD1. The CDR3 is 16 residues long. CDR1 and CDR2 (germline): SGHAT, FQNNGV. V gave up 5 bases and J gave up 6 bases; unmatched junction bases: 11. CDR3 in DNA: TGTGCCAGCAGCCAAGCCGGGACAGGGGGTTTCGATGGCTACACCTTC. It specifies CASSQAGTGGFDGYTF.

The chain carries TRBV28 and TRBJ2-4; 9 nucleotides line up with TRBD2. Per the germline V gene, CDR1 is MDHEN and CDR2 is SYDVKM. V trimming: 2 bases; J trimming: 6 bases; junction bases outside the gene matches: 5. This CDR3 has 15 amino acids. For the CDR3, the DNA is TGTGCCAGCAGTTTAGGCGGGGGGGCCGGAAACATTCAGTACTTC. This sequence encodes CASSLGGGAGNIQYF.

The J gene is TRBJ1-1, the V gene TRBV5-1; weak D call: TRBD1 (5 bases). The CDR3 length is 13 residues. Trimming stripped 2 bases from V and 6 bases from J, with 11 bases between. From germline, CDR1 is SGHRS and CDR2 YFSETQ. The CDR3 spells CASSFLGVPEAFF. The CDR3, as DNA: TGCGCCAGCAGCTTCCTGGGGGTCCCTGAAGCTTTCTTT.

This chain joins TRBV9 and TRBJ2-5, with 7 bases fitting TRBD2. The CDR3 runs to 15 residues. Per the germline V gene, CDR1 is SGDLS and CDR2 is YYNGEE. With V trimmed by 0 bases and J by 5 bases, 7 bases remained unmatched. Written as DNA, the CDR3 is TGTGCCAGCAGCGTAGGCGCGGGAGCGGTGGAGACCCAGTACTTC. It is translated as CASSVGAGAVETQYF. Full variable domain (rest looked up from reference TRBV9 and TRBJ2-5): DSGVTQTPKHLITATGQRVTLRCSPRSGDLSVYWYQQSLDQGLQFLIQYYNGEERAKGNILERFSAQQFPDLHSELNLSSLELGDSALYFCASSVGAGAVETQYFGPGTRLLVL.

This clone was seen just once. V usage is TRBV4-1 and J usage is TRBJ2-1; no clear D gene. Germline V gene lookup returns CDR1 MGHRA and CDR2 YSYEKL. The CDR3 runs to 16 residues. Trimming left V 1 base short and J 0 bases short, with 10 bases between. CDR3 sequence (DNA): TGCGCCAGCAGCCAAGGTTATATGGGCTCCTACAATGAGCAGTTCTTC. It is translated as CASSQGYMGSYNEQFF.

Written as DNA, the CDR3 is TGTGCCAGCAGCTGGGGACTAGCGGGAGCAAACACCGGGGAGCTGTTTTTT. This encodes CASSWGLAGANTGELFF. The chain combines TRBV5-4 with TRBJ2-2, with 14 positions matching TRBD2. CDR3 length: 17 residues. Germline V gene sequence: CDR1 SGHNT, CDR2 YYREEE (reference sequence). J lost 2 bases, V lost 3 bases, and 3 bases had no gene match. The full variable domain, completed using reference TRBV5-4 and TRBJ2-2, is ETGVTQSPTHLIKTRGQQVTLRCSSQSGHNTVSWYQQALGQGPQFIFQYYREEENGRGNFPPRFSGLQFPNYSSELNVNALELDDSALYLCASSWGLAGANTGELFFGEGSRLTVL.